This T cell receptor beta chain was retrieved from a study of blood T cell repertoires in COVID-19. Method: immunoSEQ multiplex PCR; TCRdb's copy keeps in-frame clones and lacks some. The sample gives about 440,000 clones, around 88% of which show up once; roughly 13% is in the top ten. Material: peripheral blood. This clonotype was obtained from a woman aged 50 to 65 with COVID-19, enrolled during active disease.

In nucleotides, the CDR3 is TGCGCCAGCAGCCTCGGGACAGGTCCAACTAATGAAAAACTGTTTTTT. Residues: CASSLGTGPTNEKLFF. V gene TRBV4-1 combines with J gene TRBJ1-4; 8 bases align to TRBD1. J was trimmed by 0 bases and V by 4 bases; bases with no gene match: 4. CDR1 is MGHRA, CDR2 YSYEKL, per germline. The CDR3 has 16 residues.